Detailed here is one TCR beta chain. This sample is part of a study of human T cells and chemical hapten exposure. TCRdb reprocessed the RACE reads with MiXCR, giving one entry per CDR3 protein. The sample has about 160,000 distinct CDR3 sequences; roughly 26% are singletons. Trimming left V 3 bases short and J 4 bases short, with 6 bases between. The CDR3 is 12 amino acids. CDR1 is SGHTA, CDR2 FQGNSA, per germline. Specified time point: patch test 3, about 24 weeks after DPC sensitization. Treatment noted: therapeutic diphenylcyclopropenone sensitization with weekly scalp DPC. The chain combines TRBV7-2 with TRBJ1-2, with D unresolved. This clonotype was sampled from a woman between 18 and 30 years old with alopecia areata. Some clones in this sample may be carry-over from other donors' samples. This specimen consisted of whole blood, obtained in connection with sensitization to the hapten diphenylcyclopropenone (DPC). In nucleotides, the CDR3 is TGTGCCAGCAGCTTCGACTTCTATGGCTACACCTTC. It specifies CASSFDFYGYTF.